This T cell receptor beta chain was recovered during a study of technical replicates of blood from a handful of donors (TCRdb year 2017). The library came from the immunoSEQ multiplex PCR assay. This immuneACCESS table, as held by TCRdb, lists in-frame sequences with V and J called but not all clones. Of the missing ones, under half trace to an unresolved V gene in checked studies; the others have no known cause. Here the sample has tens of thousands of clones; 90% occur a single time. 4% to 5% of the sample goes to the ten largest clones. V loses 0 bases at its end and J loses 5 bases; junction bases beyond the gene matches: 7. The cysteine opens and the phenylalanine closes a CDR3 of 15 amino acids. Only CDR3 DNA remains: 45 bases, in frame from the first base. Per the germline V gene, SGHRS is the CDR1 and YFSETQ is the CDR2. For this clone: Its antigen is currently not known. Per-nucleotide qualities are absent, and no much larger clonotype sits a single base away.

Sequencing was performed on PBMCs. The receptor's source is a human donor in good health. Some clones in this sample may be carry-over from other donors' samples. The chain is encoded by TRBV5-1 joined to TRBJ1-1; 7 central nucleotides agree with TRBD1. The nucleotide sequence reads as follows: TGCGCCAGCAGCTTGGCCGCAGGGGGGAAAACTGAAGCTTTCTTT. Translation gives CASSLAAGGKTEAFF.